This TCR beta chain was recovered during a study of blood T cell repertoires in COVID-19. Study at large: The samples span acute and convalescent COVID-19 from the United States, Italy and Spain. The cDNA or gDNA used as material had been derived from T cells, B-cell-depleted T cells, or PBMCs.

As originally analysed: Amplifying reference gene primers gave estimates of nucleated cell counts. Assay: immunoSEQ multiplex PCR; the TCRdb copy retains only in-frame clones and omits some. V, J and clone size are taken as reported in that table, and D and trimming were inferred from the DNA itself. The sample includes around 400,000 clones, about 89% of them seen just once. This CDR3 comprises 16 residues. CDR1 is SGHTA and CDR2 is FQGNSA in the germline V gene. Trimming took 5 bases from V and 12 from J; bases not matched to a gene: 14. This clonotype originated in a man in his forties with acute or convalescent COVID-19. The sequenced sample consisted of peripheral blood. The rearrangement joins TRBV7-2 to TRBJ2-7; 15 positions agree with TRBD2. The CDR3 DNA follows: TGTGCCAGCAGCAGGACTAGCGGGGGGGCAAGAATCTATCTGTACTTC. Translating gives CASSRTSGGARIYLYF.